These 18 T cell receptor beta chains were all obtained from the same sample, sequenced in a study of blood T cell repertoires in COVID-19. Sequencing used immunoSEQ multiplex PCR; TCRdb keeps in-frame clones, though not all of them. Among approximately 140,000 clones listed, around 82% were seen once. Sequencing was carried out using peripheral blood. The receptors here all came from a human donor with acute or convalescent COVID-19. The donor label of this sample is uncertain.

This CDR3 reads CAREGANGGYTF. In DNA, the CDR3 is TGTGCCAGAGAGGGGGCGAACGGTGGCTACACCTTC. This chain connects TRBV2 to TRBJ1-2; 7 nucleotides agree with TRBD1. Germline CDR1 is SNHLY and CDR2 is FYNNEI. Trimming at V came to 9 bases and at J to 7 bases, leaving 8 bases not matched to a gene. CDR3 length: 12 residues.

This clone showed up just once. This chain's CDR3 is CASRTLQGLEAFF. CDR3 in DNA: TGTGCCAGCAGGACGCTTCAAGGACTTGAAGCTTTCTTT. The V gene is TRBV27, the J gene TRBJ1-1; the D is unclear. This CDR3 region has 13 residues. Germline loops: CDR1 MNHEY, CDR2 SMNVEV (reference sequence). Trimming left V 6 bases short and J 7 bases short, with 15 bases between.

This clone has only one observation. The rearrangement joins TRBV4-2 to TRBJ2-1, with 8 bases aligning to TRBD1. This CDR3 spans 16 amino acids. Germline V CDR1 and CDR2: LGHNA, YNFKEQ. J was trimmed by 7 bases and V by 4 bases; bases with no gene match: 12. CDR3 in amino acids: CASSPHGFQGANEQFF. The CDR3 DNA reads TGTGCCAGCAGCCCCCATGGGTTCCAGGGGGCGAATGAGCAGTTCTTC.

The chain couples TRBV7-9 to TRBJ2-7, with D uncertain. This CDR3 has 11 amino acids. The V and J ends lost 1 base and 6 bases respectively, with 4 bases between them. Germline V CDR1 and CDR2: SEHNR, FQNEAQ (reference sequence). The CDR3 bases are TGTGCCAGCAGCTTAGTCGTCGAGCAGTACTTC. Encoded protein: CASSLVVEQYF.

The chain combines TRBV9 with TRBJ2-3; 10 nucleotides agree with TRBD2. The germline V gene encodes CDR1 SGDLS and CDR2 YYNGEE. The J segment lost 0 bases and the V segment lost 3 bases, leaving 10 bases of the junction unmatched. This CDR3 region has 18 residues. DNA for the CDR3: TGTGCCAGCAGCGCAGGAGTAGCGGGGGGCCTTAGCACAGATACGCAGTATTTT. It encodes CASSAGVAGGLSTDTQYF. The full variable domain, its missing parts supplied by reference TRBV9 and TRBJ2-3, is DSGVTQTPKHLITATGQRVTLRCSPRSGDLSVYWYQQSLDQGLQFLIQYYNGEERAKGNILERFSAQQFPDLHSELNLSSLELGDSALYFCASSAGVAGGLSTDTQYFGPGTRLTVL.

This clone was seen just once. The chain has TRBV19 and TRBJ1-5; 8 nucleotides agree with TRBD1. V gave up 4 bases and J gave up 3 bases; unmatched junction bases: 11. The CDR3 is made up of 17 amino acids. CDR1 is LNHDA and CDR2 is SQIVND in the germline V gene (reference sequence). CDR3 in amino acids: CASSKLTTGGNNQPQHF. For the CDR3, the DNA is TGTGCCAGTAGTAAACTTACAACAGGGGGGAACAATCAGCCCCAGCATTTT.

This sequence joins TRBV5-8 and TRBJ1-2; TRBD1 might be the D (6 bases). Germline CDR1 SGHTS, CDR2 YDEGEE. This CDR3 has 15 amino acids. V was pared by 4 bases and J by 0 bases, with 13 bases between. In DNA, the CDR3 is TGTGCCAGCAGCCTGGGGGGCAGCTCTAACTATGGCTACACCTTC. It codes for CASSLGGSSNYGYTF.

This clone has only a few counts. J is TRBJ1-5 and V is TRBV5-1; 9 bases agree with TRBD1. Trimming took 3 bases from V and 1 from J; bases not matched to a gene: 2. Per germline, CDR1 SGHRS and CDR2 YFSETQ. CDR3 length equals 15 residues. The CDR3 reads CASSSTGGSNQPQHF. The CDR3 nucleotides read TGCGCCAGCAGCTCCACAGGGGGCAGCAATCAGCCCCAGCATTTT.

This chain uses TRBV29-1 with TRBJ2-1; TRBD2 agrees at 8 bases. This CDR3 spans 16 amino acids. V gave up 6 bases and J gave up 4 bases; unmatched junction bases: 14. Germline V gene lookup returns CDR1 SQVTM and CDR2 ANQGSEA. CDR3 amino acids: CSVEGVSGGGYNEQFF. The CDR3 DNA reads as TGCAGCGTGGAGGGAGTAAGCGGGGGCGGTTACAATGAGCAGTTCTTC.

The CDR3 DNA sequence: TGCGCCAGCAGCATGGACGGGGGGCAAGATGAGCAGTTCTTC. Its translation is CASSMDGGQDEQFF. V gene TRBV5-1 combines with J gene TRBJ2-1, with D possibly TRBD2 on 7 matching bases. CDR1 is SGHRS and CDR2 is YFSETQ in the germline V gene. V dropped 4 bases and J dropped 8 bases, with 16 bases sitting between them. CDR3 size: 14 residues.

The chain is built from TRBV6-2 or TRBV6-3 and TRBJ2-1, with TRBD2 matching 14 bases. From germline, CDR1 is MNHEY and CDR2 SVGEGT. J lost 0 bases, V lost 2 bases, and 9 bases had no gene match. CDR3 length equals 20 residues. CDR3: CASSYRTSGGPLSSYNEQFF. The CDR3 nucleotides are TGTGCCAGCAGTTACCGGACTAGCGGGGGGCCGCTTAGCTCCTACAATGAGCAGTTCTTC.

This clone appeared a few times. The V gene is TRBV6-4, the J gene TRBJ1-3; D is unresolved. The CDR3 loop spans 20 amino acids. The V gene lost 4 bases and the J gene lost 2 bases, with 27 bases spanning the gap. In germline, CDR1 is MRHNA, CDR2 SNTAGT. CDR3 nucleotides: TGTGCCAGCAGTGGGAGGGATTGTGGCCTCGGGCGTGGCCCTGGAAACACCATATATTTT. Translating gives CASSGRDCGLGRGPGNTIYF.

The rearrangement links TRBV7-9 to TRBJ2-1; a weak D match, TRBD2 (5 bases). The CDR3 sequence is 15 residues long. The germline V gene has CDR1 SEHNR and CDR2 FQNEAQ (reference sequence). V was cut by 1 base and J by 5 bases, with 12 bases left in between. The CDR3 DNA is TGTGCCAGCAGCTTAGTAAAGGCCGGGAACAATGAGCAGTTCTTC. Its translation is CASSLVKAGNNEQFF.

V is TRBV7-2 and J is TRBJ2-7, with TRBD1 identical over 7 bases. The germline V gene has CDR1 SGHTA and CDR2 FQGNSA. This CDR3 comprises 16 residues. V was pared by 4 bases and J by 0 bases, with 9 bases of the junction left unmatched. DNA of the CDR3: TGTGCCAGCAGCTCTCCCGACAGGGCTCCCTCCTACGAGCAGTACTTC. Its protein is CASSSPDRAPSYEQYF.

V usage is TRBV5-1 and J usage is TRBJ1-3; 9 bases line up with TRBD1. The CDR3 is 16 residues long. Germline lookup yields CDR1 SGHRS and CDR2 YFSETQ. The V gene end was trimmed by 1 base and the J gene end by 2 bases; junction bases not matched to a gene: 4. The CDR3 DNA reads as TGCGCCAGCAGCTTGACAGGGGGCTCAACTGGAAACACCATATATTTT. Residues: CASSLTGGSTGNTIYF.

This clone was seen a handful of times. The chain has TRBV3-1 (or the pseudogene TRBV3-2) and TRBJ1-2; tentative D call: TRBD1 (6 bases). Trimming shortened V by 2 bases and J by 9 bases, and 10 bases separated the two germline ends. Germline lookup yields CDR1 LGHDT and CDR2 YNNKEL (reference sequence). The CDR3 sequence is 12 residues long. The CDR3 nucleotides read TGTGCCAGCAGCCAATTCCGGGACAGCTACACCTTC. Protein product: CASSQFRDSYTF.

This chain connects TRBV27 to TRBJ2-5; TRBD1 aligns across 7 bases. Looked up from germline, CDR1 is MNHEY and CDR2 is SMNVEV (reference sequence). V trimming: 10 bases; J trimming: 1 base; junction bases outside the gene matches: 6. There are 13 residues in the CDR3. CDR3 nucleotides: TGTGCCACTTCTAGGGGGCTCCAAGAGACCCAGTACTTC. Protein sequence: CATSRGLQETQYF.

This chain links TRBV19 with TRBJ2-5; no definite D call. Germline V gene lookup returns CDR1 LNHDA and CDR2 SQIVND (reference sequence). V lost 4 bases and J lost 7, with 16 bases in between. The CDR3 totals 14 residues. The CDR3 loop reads CASSRKGSSGTQYF. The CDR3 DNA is TGTGCCAGTAGTAGGAAAGGCAGCTCAGGGACCCAGTACTTC.